Following are 26 T cell receptor beta chains from one sample sequenced in a study of CD8 T cells in ankylosing spondylitis. One entry per CDR3 protein, called by TCRdb with MiXCR from the 5' RACE reads. The sample contains some 130,000 distinct CDR3 sequences, about 7% of which appear only once. What was sequenced was blood, either unsorted or a sorted T cell fraction (not recorded which). These receptor sequences come from a female donor with ankylosing spondylitis or in good health (not recorded which).

Ten or more counts support this clonotype. J is TRBJ1-1 and V is TRBV28; 11 positions agree with TRBD1. Germline trimming cut 8 bases from V and 6 bases from J; bases unmatched to any gene: 5. Germline CDR1 MDHEN, CDR2 SYDVKM. The CDR3 consists of 13 residues. The CDR3 loop reads CASGQGAPPEAFF. The CDR3 DNA is TGTGCCAGCGGACAGGGGGCCCCCCCTGAAGCTTTCTTT. Using reference TRBV28 and TRBJ1-1 for the parts outside the CDR3, the full variable domain is DVKVTQSSRYLVKRTGEKVFLECVQDMDHENMFWYRQDPGLGLRLIYFSYDVKMKEKGDIPEGYSVSREKKERFSLILESASTNQTSMYLCASGQGAPPEAFFGQGTRLTVV.

V usage is TRBV6-5 and J usage is TRBJ1-2; no firm D call. Germline V gene data show CDR1 as MNHEY and CDR2 as SVGAGI. Trimming took 0 bases from V and 0 from J, leaving 8 bases between them. The CDR3 is made up of 15 amino acids. CDR3 sequence reads: CASSYSRAANYGYTF. CDR3 sequence (DNA): TGTGCCAGCAGTTACTCGAGGGCGGCTAACTATGGCTACACCTTC.

The chain couples TRBV19 to TRBJ1-2, with D perhaps TRBD1 (5 bases). Germline CDR1 and CDR2: LNHDA and SQIVND (reference sequence). The CDR3 has 14 residues. Trimming took 9 bases from V and 8 from J, leaving 22 bases between them. CDR3 residues: CASRIMQGEEGYTF. The CDR3 nucleotides read TGTGCCAGCAGAATCATGCAGGGCGAGGAGGGCTACACCTTC.

This clonotype came up many times. The chain is built from TRBV30 and TRBJ2-7; 10 nucleotides align to TRBD1. There are 14 residues in the CDR3. Per germline, CDR1 GTSNPN and CDR2 SVGIG (reference sequence). The trim removed 2 bases at V and 2 bases at J, leaving 3 bases unmatched. CDR3 loop: CAWSSGQGAYEQYF. CDR3 in DNA: TGTGCCTGGAGTTCAGGACAGGGGGCCTACGAGCAGTACTTC. Full variable domain (outside the CDR3, taken from reference TRBV30 and TRBJ2-7): SQTIHQWPATLVQPVGSPLSLECTVEGTSNPNLYWYRQAAGRGLQLLFYSVGIGQISSEVPQNLSASRPQDRQFILSSKKLLLSDSGFYLCAWSSGQGAYEQYFGPGTRLTVT.

This clonotype was detected only a few times. This sequence joins TRBV20-1 and TRBJ2-5; 10 bases agree with TRBD2. CDR3 length equals 14 residues. CDR1 and CDR2 (germline): DFQATT, SNEGSKA (reference sequence). The J segment lost 4 bases and the V segment lost 6 bases, leaving 8 bases of the junction unmatched. CDR3 in amino acids: CSARRASGGETQYF. DNA for the CDR3: TGCAGTGCCCGTCGGGCTAGCGGGGGAGAGACCCAGTACTTC.

At least ten counts were recorded for this clonotype. The rearrangement links TRBV12-3 or TRBV12-4 to TRBJ2-3, with a possible D match to TRBD1 (6 bases). CDR3 size: 14 residues. Deletions cut 6 bases from V and 0 bases from J, with 10 bases between. The CDR3 sequence: CASSHRESTDTQYF. The CDR3 DNA reads TGTGCCAGCAGCCACAGGGAAAGCACAGATACGCAGTATTTT.

This clonotype came up many times. The V call is TRBV4-1, the J call TRBJ2-5, with TRBD1 matching 8 bases. The V and J ends lost 5 bases and 5 bases, in that order; junction bases with no gene match: 13. The CDR3 sequence is 16 residues long. Germline CDR1 MGHRA, CDR2 YSYEKL. In nucleotides, the CDR3 is TGCGCCAGCAGCGAACAGGGGGAAACGTTGTTTGAGACCCAGTACTTC. It yields the protein CASSEQGETLFETQYF.

This clonotype showed up many times. The rearrangement joins TRBV7-2 to TRBJ1-2; tentatively, D is TRBD1 (5 bases). CDR1 is SGHTA, CDR2 FQGNSA, per germline. The length of the CDR3 is 13 residues. Trimming took 0 bases from V and 7 from J, leaving 9 bases between them. Here the CDR3 reads CASSLALRAGYTF. CDR3 DNA sequence: TGTGCCAGCAGCTTAGCGCTCAGGGCTGGCTACACCTTC.

This clonotype occurred many times. This chain links TRBV12-3 or TRBV12-4 with TRBJ2-7; 9 nucleotides match TRBD1. V dropped 6 bases and J dropped 6; count of bases not matched to a gene: 6. This CDR3 comprises 13 residues. Here the CDR3 reads CASSLGQGLEQYF. As DNA, the CDR3 is TGTGCCAGCAGCCTGGGACAGGGCCTCGAGCAGTACTTC.

At least ten counts were recorded for this clonotype. The chain links TRBV5-1 to TRBJ2-7; a weak D match, TRBD2 (5 bases). CDR3 size: 15 residues. Germline-derived CDR1 and CDR2 are SGHRS and YFSETQ. Trimming cost V 0 bases and J 2 bases, with 12 bases left between them. In DNA form, the CDR3 reads TGCGCCAGCAGCTTGGTAGAGGGCCTGCCCTACGAGCAGTACTTC. It specifies CASSLVEGLPYEQYF.

The chain is built from TRBV5-5 and TRBJ1-1, with D perhaps TRBD1 (6 bases). Trimming shortened V by 3 bases and J by 4 bases, and 13 bases separated the two germline ends. The CDR3 spans 14 residues. Germline CDR1 SGHKS, CDR2 YYEKEE (reference sequence). CDR3 bases: TGTGCCAGCAGCTGGGACACTGGGTTCACTGAAGCTTTCTTT. Its protein is CASSWDTGFTEAFF.

This clonotype was found many times. This rearrangement joins TRBV7-2 to TRBJ2-3, with a possible D match to TRBD1 (6 bases). The germline gives CDR1 SGHTA, CDR2 FQGNSA. V lost 8 bases and J lost 0, with 12 bases in between. The CDR3 has 14 residues. CDR3 nucleotides: TGTGCCAGCGCCGGACAGTCTAGCACAGATACGCAGTATTTT. Its translation is CASAGQSSTDTQYF.

This clonotype has a count of ten or more. The rearrangement uses TRBV6-4 and TRBJ2-3; no definite D call. Per germline, CDR1 MRHNA and CDR2 SNTAGT. Trimming shortened V by 0 bases and J by 6 bases, and 7 bases separated the two germline ends. The CDR3 totals 13 residues. For the CDR3, the DNA is TGTGCCAGCAGTGACTCTCAAGGGGATACGCAGTATTTT. Translated, it gives CASSDSQGDTQYF.

This clonotype was seen many times. V usage is TRBV11-2 and J usage is TRBJ2-1; D not certain. The V and J ends lost 4 bases and 4 bases respectively, with 14 bases between them. Germline loops: CDR1 SGHAT, CDR2 FQNNGV. The length of the CDR3 is 15 residues. CDR3 sequence reads: CASSSSRGGYNEQFF. CDR3 coding DNA: TGTGCCAGCAGCTCGAGTCGCGGTGGTTACAATGAGCAGTTCTTC.

This clonotype was seen many times. The CDR3 nucleotides read TGCGCCAGCAGCCAAGATAGGGGTTATAGCAATCAGCCCCAGCATTTT. Translation: CASSQDRGYSNQPQHF. The chain couples TRBV4-3 to TRBJ1-5, with D maybe TRBD1 (5 bases). Trimming stripped 0 bases from V and 0 bases from J, with 9 bases between. CDR1 and CDR2 (germline): LGHNA, YSLEER. The CDR3 totals 16 residues.

Ten or more counts support this clonotype. This rearrangement joins TRBV29-1 to TRBJ2-1, with D unclear. Germline-derived CDR1 and CDR2 are SQVTM and ANQGSEA. V dropped 2 bases and J dropped 8 bases, with 7 bases sitting between them. CDR3 size: 11 residues. The DNA for the CDR3 is TGCAGCGTTGAAACGGCGGATGAGCAGTTCTTC. Residues: CSVETADEQFF.

For this clonotype: This sequence may be a read error, since a much larger clone differs from it by one base. V is TRBV15 and J is TRBJ2-2; no clear D. V was trimmed by 8 bases and J by 6 bases, leaving 7 bases between them. This CDR3 is built from 11 residues. The germline V gene has CDR1 LNHNV and CDR2 YYDKDF (reference sequence). The CDR3 nucleotides read TGTGCCACCGGCACCGCCGGGGAGCTGTTTTTT. Encoded protein: CATGTAGELFF.

This clonotype showed up many times. The chain combines TRBV25-1 with TRBJ1-1; weak D call: TRBD1 (5 bases). This CDR3 spans 12 amino acids. Trimming stripped 6 bases from V and 8 bases from J, with 13 bases between. Per the germline V gene, CDR1 is MGHDK and CDR2 is SYGVNS. CDR3 DNA: TGTGCCAGCAGCGTGACAGCGTTAGAAGCTTTCTTT. Translated: CASSVTALEAFF. The variable domain in full, completed from reference TRBV25-1 and TRBJ1-1, reads EADIYQTPRYLVIGTGKKITLECSQTMGHDKMYWYQQDPGMELHLIHYSYGVNSTEKGDLSSESTVSRIRTEHFPLTLESARPSHTSQYLCASSVTALEAFFGQGTRLTVV.

This clonotype has at least ten counts. The gene calls are TRBV2 and TRBJ1-2; TRBD1 is a possible D gene (5 bases). The CDR3 totals 14 residues. The V gene lost 7 bases and the J gene lost 2 bases, with 14 bases spanning the gap. Germline V gives CDR1 SNHLY, CDR2 FYNNEI. CDR3 sequence (DNA): TGTGCCAGCACCGAAACAGGATCCAACTATGGCTACACCTTC. Translating it yields CASTETGSNYGYTF.

This clonotype was counted ten times or more. The chain recombines TRBV12-3 or TRBV12-4 with TRBJ1-2; 9 bases fit TRBD1. The CDR3 totals 15 residues. The V gene end was trimmed by 7 bases and the J gene end by 3 bases; junction bases not matched to a gene: 9. The CDR3 protein is CASTNAGQGYYGYTF. DNA of the CDR3: TGTGCCAGCACCAACGCAGGACAGGGGTACTATGGCTACACCTTC.

This clonotype was seen repeatedly, ten times or more. The rearrangement links TRBV6-5 to TRBJ1-5; 10 bases map to TRBD1. CDR1 is MNHEY, CDR2 SVGAGI, per germline. The CDR3 totals 15 residues. The V segment lost 6 bases and the J segment 3 bases; nucleotides outside the gene matches: 5. The CDR3 here is CASSAGQGLNQPQHF. The CDR3 coding sequence is TGTGCCAGCAGCGCGGGACAGGGGCTCAATCAGCCCCAGCATTTT.

In its sample, this clonotype was seen a few times. This rearrangement joins TRBV11-2 to TRBJ2-2; 9 nucleotides line up with TRBD1. The CDR3 spans 14 residues. The germline V gene has CDR1 SGHAT and CDR2 FQNNGV. Losses at the gene ends were 3 bases for V and 7 bases for J; bases not matched to a gene: 3. The CDR3 DNA reads TGTGCCAGCAGCTTTGGACAGGGGAGCGGGGAGCTGTTTTTT. It encodes CASSFGQGSGELFF.

This clonotype was recorded many times. The V call is TRBV20-1, the J call TRBJ1-1; no definite D call. CDR1 is DFQATT, CDR2 SNEGSKA, per germline (reference sequence). The CDR3 length is 14 residues. V lost 6 bases and J lost 1, with 15 bases in between. The CDR3 DNA reads TGCAGTGCCCCGAGACTCGAAGGGAACACTGAAGCTTTCTTT. This encodes CSAPRLEGNTEAFF.

This clonotype has at least ten counts. The chain employs TRBV12-3 or TRBV12-4 and TRBJ1-5; TRBD1 might be the D (6 bases). The CDR3 loop spans 15 amino acids. V lost 5 bases to trimming and J lost 2 bases, with 13 bases between them. CDR3 DNA: TGTGCCAGCAGTCCAAGGGGGGGGGGCAATCAGCCCCAGCATTTT. Its protein is CASSPRGGGNQPQHF.

In this sample, this clonotype turned up a few times. The rearrangement joins TRBV20-1 to TRBJ2-5, with 8 bases matching TRBD2. V lost 1 base, J lost 4 bases, and 2 bases stayed unmatched. The germline V gene encodes CDR1 DFQATT and CDR2 SNEGSKA (reference sequence). The CDR3 sequence is 13 residues long. As DNA, the CDR3 is TGCAGTGCTAGAGCGGGGACTAGAGAGACCCAGTACTTC. Residues: CSARAGTRETQYF.

Concerning this clonotype: A much larger clone sits a single nucleotide away, making a read error possible. This sequence joins TRBV29-1 and TRBJ2-7, with D tentatively TRBD1 or TRBD2 (5 bases each). CDR3 length equals 11 residues. V was cut by 5 bases and J by 5 bases, with 10 bases left in between. CDR1 is SQVTM and CDR2 is ANQGSEA in the germline V gene. CDR3 amino acids: CSVHWDHEQYF. The DNA for the CDR3 is TGCAGCGTTCATTGGGACCACGAGCAGTACTTC.